These 3 T cell receptor beta chains share one sample of origin, sequenced in a study of cytomegalovirus exposure and HLA in healthy donors. The PCR contained 60 Vbeta and 13 Jbeta primers. Sequencing used immunoSEQ multiplex PCR; TCRdb keeps in-frame clones, though not all of them. Of some 200,000 clones listed, under 70% are singletons. Sequences were obtained from PBMCs. These TCRs come from a man aged 40-50 years in good health and CMV-seropositive.

This sequence joins TRBV7-8 and TRBJ2-1, with no clear D. Between the trimmed V and J ends, which lost 6 bases and 5 bases, there was a span of 20 bases. CDR1 SGHVS and CDR2 FQNEAQ come from the germline V gene. The CDR3 covers 16 residues. The CDR3 loop reads CASRARQPPPHNEQFF. The CDR3 bases are TGTGCCAGCAGAGCCAGGCAGCCCCCGCCTCACAATGAGCAGTTCTTC.

CDR3 DNA: TGTGCCAGCAGCTTAACTGCGGGGGGGCATGCAGATACGCAGTATTTT. Protein sequence: CASSLTAGGHADTQYF. The chain is built from TRBV7-3 and TRBJ2-3; 9 bases are a match to TRBD2. The V gene end was trimmed by 0 bases and the J gene end by 4 bases; junction bases not matched to a gene: 5. This CDR3 is built from 16 residues. CDR1 SGHTA and CDR2 FQGTGA come from the germline V gene.

V gene TRBV9 combines with J gene TRBJ1-1; 7 nucleotides align to TRBD1. CDR1 is SGDLS, CDR2 YYNGEE, per germline. V trimming: 4 bases; J trimming: 5 bases; junction bases outside the gene matches: 14. This CDR3 spans 16 amino acids. For the CDR3, the DNA is TGTGCCAGCAGCCCTCAAACCGGACAGGTAGGGACTGAAGCTTTCTTT. Protein sequence: CASSPQTGQVGTEAFF.